The present TCR beta chain was sequenced within a study of T cell repertoires in cytomegalovirus infection (dated by TCRdb to about 2019). Study-wide context: Recently identified HLA-C-restricted CMV epitopes, whose presentation resists viral immunomodulation, were targeted by peptide stimulations together with well-studied HLA-B-restricted epitopes. Donor HLA type was relevant to the analysis, as public TCR beta signatures indicated carriage of CMV infection together with the matching HLA type. The investigation overall reported the following: In both this cohort and an independent cohort of a few hundred donors, the cumulative frequency of public TCR beta family members distinguished carriers of CMV infection plus the relevant HLA type. The ex vivo response was dominated by HLA-C-restricted CMV-specific TCR beta clonotypes, which also provided the single most frequent clonotype in two of eight donors.

The count of this clonotype is one. What antigen it recognizes has not been identified. No clone much larger than this one lies a single base away; base qualities are absent. One read alone is a weak basis. Explained via the paper, the treatment or condition label denotes: in vitro stimulation with specific CMV peptide epitopes to enrich CMV-specific T cells. CDR1 and CDR2, looked up from the germline V gene (reference sequence), are DFQATT and SNEGSKA. V sheds 0 bases and J sheds 5 bases, leaving 16 bases between their ends. The CDR3, from cysteine to phenylalanine, totals 15 residues. CDR3 DNA is the only sequence kept; it has 45 bases, read in frame from the first base. Instrument on record: Illumina HiSeq 1500. TCRdb itself trimmed the public reads at Q25 with fastp, ran MiXCR and retained productive beta chains. Merged by CDR3 protein, the rows form single entries marked with the most common genes and DNA. Present in this sample are a few hundred thousand distinct CDR3 sequences, under 25% of which were seen just once. The ten largest account for roughly a fifth of the sample.

This clonotype was obtained from a human donor in good health (CMV status not recorded). Some clones in this sample may be carry-over from other donors' samples. Sequences were derived from cultured PBMCs, sampled from culture after CMV antigen stimulation. Recombination joined TRBV20-1 with TRBJ1-1; TRBD1 is a possible D gene, resting on 5 matching bases. The CDR3 reads CSARDPGGGRTEAFF. The DNA reads as follows: TGCAGTGCTAGAGATCCCGGTGGGGGAAGGACTGAAGCTTTCTTT.